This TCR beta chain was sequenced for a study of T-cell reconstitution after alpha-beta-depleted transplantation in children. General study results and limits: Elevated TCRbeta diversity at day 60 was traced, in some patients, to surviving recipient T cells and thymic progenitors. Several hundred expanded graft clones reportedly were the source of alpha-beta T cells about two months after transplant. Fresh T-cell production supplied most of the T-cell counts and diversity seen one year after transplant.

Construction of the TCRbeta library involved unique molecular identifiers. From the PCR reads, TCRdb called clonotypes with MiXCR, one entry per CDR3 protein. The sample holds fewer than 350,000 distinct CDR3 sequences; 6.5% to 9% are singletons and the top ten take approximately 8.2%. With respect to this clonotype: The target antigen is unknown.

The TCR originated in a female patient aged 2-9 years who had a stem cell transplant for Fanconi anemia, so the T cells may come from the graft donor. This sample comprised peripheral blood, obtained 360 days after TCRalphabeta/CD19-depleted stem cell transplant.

CDR3 bases: TGTGCCAGCAGCTCCCCGCACCTAGCGGGGGGCCTCAATGAGCAGTTCTTC. It codes for CASSSPHLAGGLNEQFF. J is TRBJ2-1 and V is TRBV7-2, with TRBD2 matching over 11 bases. Unmatched junction bases numbered 11, after V lost 4 bases and J lost 6 bases. Germline V gene lookup returns CDR1 SGHTA and CDR2 FQGNSA. CDR3 length equals 17 residues.